This T cell receptor (beta chain) was documented in a study of PD-L1 blockade in urothelial cancer (dated by TCRdb to 2016 to 2017). Broadly, across the study: Therapy was started at some point between 2014 and 2016 for all patients, and atezolizumab 1,200 mg was administered intravenously every 3 weeks. Somatic, immune and clinical correlates of response to PD-L1 blockade with atezolizumab in urothelial cancer were the focus of an exploratory multi-omic analysis. About nine tenths of the roughly 29 patients were males with bladder-origin urothelial cancer, and about 60% of the roughly 29 reported a prior smoking history. Approximately 30 patients had pretreatment blood TCR-seq, around 24 had at least one posttreatment blood collection, and around 24 had tumor TCR-seq. In the same patients, whole exome sequencing and RNA sequencing of pretreatment tumors were performed in addition to TCR sequencing. Pretreatment tumor samples, along with matched peripheral blood serially collected before and after atezolizumab treatment, were subjected to TCR sequencing. Nine patients reached durable clinical benefit, while fewer than 25 patients did not. Durable clinical benefit was defined as progression-free survival longer than 6 months, and TCR features were also tested against progression-free and overall survival. Patients had an ECOG performance status of 0 or 1 and had received between 0 and 3 prior chemotherapy regimens. Blood samples yielded a median of around 150,000 T cells and approximately 83,000 unique TCRs, with median clonality roughly 0.084. Blood samples were analyzed at two time points: 3 weeks after treatment start (second dose) and 6 weeks after treatment start.

Inclusive of the bounding cysteine and phenylalanine, the CDR3 is 15 residues long. Just the 45-base CDR3 DNA is kept, in frame starting at base 1. Trimming leaves V shorter by 6 bases and J shorter by 1 base, with the junction holding 6 bases beyond the gene matches. Taken from the germline V gene, the CDR1 and CDR2 loops are ENHRY and SYGVKD. Points on this clone: There is no known antigen for this receptor. No base-level quality is on record; no much larger clone is a single base apart.

General findings and caveats noted by the study authors: Among patients with durable benefit, tumor-associated TCR clones showed greater expansion in peripheral blood 3 weeks after treatment started (n ≈ 20, p = 0.022). A pretreatment peripheral blood TCR clonality below the median was linked to improved progression-free and overall survival. Because of the small sample size (n ≈ 29) and the many exploratory analyses performed, the results are intended to be regarded as hypothesis-generating.

Taken with the paper, the label for time point translates to: pretreatment peripheral blood. The cohort included some 30 patients with locally advanced or metastatic urothelial carcinoma who were treated at Memorial Sloan Kettering on a trial protocol. Peripheral blood mononuclear cells were collected pretreatment and during treatment, at between 1 and 8 total time points per patient. The Qiagen DNeasy Blood extraction kit was used to purify genomic DNA from total PBMCs and tumor samples. PBMCs were collected pretreatment and during treatment, and were isolated and stored as previously described. To estimate absolute template abundance from read counts, synthetic TCR analog templates were spiked into each PCR. The immunoSEQ assay used bias-controlled V and J gene primers to amplify TCRbeta CDR3 regions from genomic DNA. Sequencing of rearranged TCRbeta segments was performed at approximately 20X coverage. On the authors' methods: Sequencing errors were corrected by clustering, and CDR3s were annotated against IMGT so that V, D and J genes could be assigned. Only productive TCRbeta rearrangements were used in downstream analyses, excluding out-of-frame or stop-codon sequences. To compute clonality, Shannon entropy was normalized by the log of the number of unique productive sequences and then subtracted from one. Fisher's exact test with Benjamini-Hochberg correction, using a cutoff of adjusted p below 0.01, was how clones that differed between time points or between blood and tumor were identified. The table was pulled from immuneACCESS by TCRdb, which kept in-frame rearrangements only. Such tables lose some clones; where checked, under half of the loss comes from unresolved V genes, and the rest has no known cause. The V and J calls and clone size are taken from that table; D and trimming were inferred from the DNA. The sample has tens of thousands of clones on record, 84% of them singletons. The ten largest clones take up roughly 9% of the sample.

This specimen consisted of PBMCs, obtained around atezolizumab (anti-PD-L1) treatment. The rearranged segments are TRBV10-3 and TRBJ2-3; 8 bases in the middle match TRBD2. This receptor was obtained from a woman in her 70s with urothelial cancer. The nucleotide sequence reads TGTGCCATCAGACTAACCGGGGGGGGCACAGATACGCAGTATTTT. Translated, this is CAIRLTGGGTDTQYF.